These 2 T cell receptor beta chains were all obtained from the same sample, sequenced in a study of tumor-infiltrating lymphocytes in primary liver carcinoma. A primer in the constant region served to generate TCR beta cDNA from roughly 520 ng of total RNA. Libraries for TCR beta were built through three nested multiplex PCR rounds, which together made up a slightly modified ARM-PCR procedure. The first two PCR rounds used TRBV1-TRBV30 forward primers with a C-beta reverse primer, 9 to 11 cycles each. MiXCR was run by TCRdb on the multiplex PCR reads, yielding one entry per CDR3 protein. The sample has 310,000 or so distinct CDR3 sequences; 45% to 70% are singletons. They got blood RNA out of unsorted whole blood and also pulled out germline DNA. Sequencing input: peripheral blood. The receptors derive from a woman aged 30 to 39 with primary liver carcinoma and hepatitis B virus infection.

The chain carries TRBV7-9 and TRBJ1-5, with D tentatively TRBD1 (5 bases). Trimming took off 5 bases at V and 8 bases at J, with 16 bases between the two ends. Looked up from germline, CDR1 is SEHNR and CDR2 is FQNEAQ (reference sequence). The CDR3 consists of 14 residues. The CDR3 DNA reads TGTGCCAGCAGCCCACTGGGGGTGGGTGAGCCCCAGCATTTT. This gives the protein CASSPLGVGEPQHF.

The chain couples TRBV12-3 or TRBV12-4 to TRBJ2-7; D gene unclear. The CDR3 spans 13 residues. The ends were cut back, 9 bases at V and 1 base at J, with 13 bases in the middle. CDR3 in amino acids: CASHSGTSYEQYF. The CDR3 bases are TGTGCCAGTCACTCGGGCACTTCCTACGAGCAGTACTTC.